Following are 11 T cell receptor beta chains from one sample sequenced in a study of cytomegalovirus exposure and HLA in healthy donors. The primer mix had 60 Vbeta and 13 Jbeta primers. Profiling relied on immunoSEQ multiplex PCR, and the TCRdb table lists in-frame clones only, not all of them. The data contain some 130,000 clones, about 70% of them seen just once; the ten biggest clones take up 3% to 3.5%. Sequences were obtained from PBMCs. The receptor source for this set is a man between 35 and 55 years old in good health and CMV-seronegative.

The gene calls are TRBV7-8 and TRBJ2-7; the match to TRBD2 covers 8 bases. The CDR3 has 13 residues. V trimming: 5 bases; J trimming: 3 bases; junction bases outside the gene matches: 3. The germline CDR1 and CDR2 sequences are SGHVS and FQNEAQ. In nucleotides, the CDR3 is TGTGCCAGCAGCCGACTAGCGAGCTACGAGCAGTACTTC. Translation gives CASSRLASYEQYF. Filled out from reference TRBV7-8 and TRBJ2-7, the complete variable domain reads GAGVSQSPRYKVAKRGQDVALRCDPISGHVSLFWYQQALGQGPEFLTYFQNEAQLDKSGLPSDRFFAERPEGSVSTLKIQRTQQEDSAVYLCASSRLASYEQYFGPGTRLTVT.

CDR3 loop: CASSYFTSGVNNEQFF. The CDR3 DNA reads as TGTGCCAGCAGTTACTTTACTAGCGGGGTTAACAATGAGCAGTTCTTC. J is TRBJ2-1 and V is TRBV6-5; 10 nucleotides align to TRBD2. This CDR3 region has 16 residues. Germline lookup yields CDR1 MNHEY and CDR2 SVGAGI. V trimming: 1 base; J trimming: 5 bases; junction bases outside the gene matches: 5.

This clone was picked up a small number of times. The chain uses TRBV7-9 and TRBJ2-7, with D tentatively TRBD1 (5 bases). This CDR3 comprises 12 residues. From germline, CDR1 is SEHNR and CDR2 FQNEAQ (reference sequence). With 1 base removed from V and 9 bases from J, the gap between germline ends came to 10 bases. The CDR3 is CASSLDRFGQYF. Here the CDR3 DNA reads TGTGCCAGCAGCTTAGACAGGTTCGGGCAGTACTTC.

V usage is TRBV5-6 and J usage is TRBJ1-3; TRBD1 is a possible D gene (6 bases). V shed 4 bases and J shed 4 bases, with 21 bases lying between them. CDR1 and CDR2 (germline): SGHDT, YYEEEE. The length of the CDR3 is 17 residues. The CDR3 reads CASSVPGHPLGGNTIYF. In DNA form, the CDR3 reads TGTGCCAGCAGCGTCCCGGGACACCCCTTGGGAGGAAACACCATATATTTT.

As to this clone: The junction departs from germline at one end; a sequencing error may be responsible. The chain uses TRBV30 and TRBJ2-1, with D possibly matching TRBD2 (5 bases). Germline values: CDR1 GTSNPN, CDR2 SVGIG (reference sequence). This CDR3 comprises 11 residues. CDR3 sequence reads: CAWSDYDEQFF. In nucleotides, the CDR3 is TGTGCCTGGAGCGACTACGATGAGCAGTTCTTC.

The V and J genes are TRBV7-9 and TRBJ1-1; TRBD1 agrees at 8 bases. The CDR3 contains 13 residues. Germline CDR1 is SEHNR and CDR2 is FQNEAQ (reference sequence). The V gene end was trimmed by 5 bases and the J gene end by 7 bases; junction bases not matched to a gene: 6. The CDR3 sequence is CASSLIDRGEAFF. CDR3 coding DNA: TGTGCCAGCAGCCTCATCGACAGGGGTGAAGCTTTCTTT.

The chain is built from TRBV9 and TRBJ2-7, with 9 nucleotides matching TRBD2. This CDR3 is 14 amino acids long. With V trimmed by 2 bases and J by 3 bases, 3 bases remained unmatched. CDR1 SGDLS and CDR2 YYNGEE come from the germline V gene. CDR3 bases: TGTGCCAGCAGCGTTGTAGCGGGGGACTACGAGCAGTACTTC. It yields the protein CASSVVAGDYEQYF.

The chain combines TRBV2 with TRBJ1-4; 10 bases fit TRBD1. Looked up from germline, CDR1 is SNHLY and CDR2 is FYNNEI. The CDR3 sequence is 18 residues long. With V trimmed by 2 bases and J by 8 bases, 14 bases remained unmatched. CDR3: CASSEIIVGGTGDEKLFF. CDR3 in DNA: TGTGCCAGCAGTGAAATTATTGTTGGCGGGACAGGGGACGAAAAACTGTTTTTT.

The rearrangement links TRBV7-2 to TRBJ1-1; D may be TRBD1 (6 bases). V gave up 0 bases and J gave up 6 bases, with 17 bases separating them. Germline CDR1 is SGHTA and CDR2 is FQGNSA. The CDR3 length is 16 residues. CDR3 in DNA: TGTGCCAGCAGCTTAGCCGGGGGCGGGAGTATTGCTGAAGCTTTCTTT. Its translation is CASSLAGGGSIAEAFF.

V gene TRBV19 combines with J gene TRBJ1-5; 7 nucleotides agree with TRBD1. Germline CDR1 LNHDA, CDR2 SQIVND (reference sequence). The length of the CDR3 is 14 residues. Trimming removed 4 bases from V and 6 bases from J; junction bases left unmatched: 6. CDR3 loop: CASSTQGTGQPQHF. The DNA for the CDR3 is TGTGCCAGTAGTACACAGGGGACGGGTCAGCCCCAGCATTTT.

This chain joins TRBV29-1 and TRBJ1-4; no firm D call. Germline V gene sequence: CDR1 SQVTM, CDR2 ANQGSEA. The CDR3 is 12 residues long. Trimming left V 5 bases short and J 8 bases short, with 12 bases between. The CDR3 region is CSVWEFGEKLFF. The CDR3, as DNA: TGCAGCGTTTGGGAGTTTGGGGAAAAACTGTTTTTT. Together with reference TRBV29-1 and TRBJ1-4, the CDR3 gives the full variable domain: SAVISQKPSRDICQRGTSLTIQCQVDSQVTMMFWYRQQPGQSLTLIATANQGSEATYESGFVIDKFPISRPNLTFSTLTVSNMSPEDSSIYLCSVWEFGEKLFFGSGTQLSVL.